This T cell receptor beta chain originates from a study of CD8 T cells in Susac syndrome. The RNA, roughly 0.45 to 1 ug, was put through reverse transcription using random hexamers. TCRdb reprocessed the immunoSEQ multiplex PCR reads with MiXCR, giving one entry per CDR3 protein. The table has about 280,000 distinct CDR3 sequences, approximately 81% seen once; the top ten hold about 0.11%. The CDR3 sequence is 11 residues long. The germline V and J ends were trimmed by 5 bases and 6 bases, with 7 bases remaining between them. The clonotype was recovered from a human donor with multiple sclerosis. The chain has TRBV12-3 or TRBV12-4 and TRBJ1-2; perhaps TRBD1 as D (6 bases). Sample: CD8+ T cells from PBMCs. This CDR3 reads CASSQGHGYTF. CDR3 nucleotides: TGTGCCAGCAGTCAGGGGCATGGCTACACCTTC.